Here is one T cell receptor (beta chain) with its context. The specificity of this receptor is unknown. No qualities accompany the bases; no much larger clone lies one base away. The study evaluated CTLA-4 blockade (ipilimumab) given together with focal radiation therapy in patients who had chemo-refractory metastatic non-small-cell lung cancer. The data were obtained in a study of radiotherapy plus CTLA-4 blockade in lung cancer (dated by TCRdb to 2016 to 2019). Turning to the overall study: Among the enrolled patients, approximately 17% had an objective response, and 31% reached disease control.

General study outcomes and caveats: Increased serum interferon-beta after radiation, together with early dynamic changes in blood T cell clones, were reported to be the strongest predictors of response. After treatment with radiotherapy and ipilimumab, TCR clones that originated in tumors expanded in peripheral blood.

Trimming costs V 4 bases and J 3 bases, and their ends lie 6 bases apart. Measured from the cysteine to the phenylalanine, the CDR3 is 12 residues long. Just CDR3 DNA is preserved here, 36 bases in frame from base 1. CDR1 MNHNS and CDR2 SASEGT were looked up in the germline V gene. The method was the immunoSEQ multiplex PCR assay. What TCRdb holds here is the immuneACCESS table cut down to in-frame rearrangements. Part of the clones is not present; checked against another copy, under half of the missing clones reflect an unresolved V gene, and the others are unexplained. The sample includes over 14,000 clones, with about 87% observed a single time. Approximately 15% of the sample is in the top ten clones.

Sequences were derived from peripheral blood, sampled from a patient treated with radiotherapy plus ipilimumab. This chain joins TRBV6-1 to TRBJ1-1; no confident D gene assignment can be made. The origin of this receptor is a human donor with non-small cell lung cancer that progressed on radiotherapy plus ipilimumab. Some clones in this sample may be carry-over from other donors' samples. The nucleotide sequence is given as TGTGCCAGCAGTGTAGTTTACACTGAAGCTTTCTTT. Its translation is CASSVVYTEAFF.